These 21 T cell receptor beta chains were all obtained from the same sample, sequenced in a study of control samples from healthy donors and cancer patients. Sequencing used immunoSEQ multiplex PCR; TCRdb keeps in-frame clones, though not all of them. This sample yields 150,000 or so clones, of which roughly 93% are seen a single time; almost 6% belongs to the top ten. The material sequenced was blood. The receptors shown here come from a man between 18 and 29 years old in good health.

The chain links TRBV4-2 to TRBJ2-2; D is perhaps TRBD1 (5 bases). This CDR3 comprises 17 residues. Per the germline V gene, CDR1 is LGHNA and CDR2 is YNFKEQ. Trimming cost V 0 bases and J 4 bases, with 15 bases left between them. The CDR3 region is CASSQDRADVGTGELFF. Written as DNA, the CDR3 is TGTGCCAGCAGCCAAGACAGGGCTGATGTGGGCACCGGGGAGCTGTTTTTT.

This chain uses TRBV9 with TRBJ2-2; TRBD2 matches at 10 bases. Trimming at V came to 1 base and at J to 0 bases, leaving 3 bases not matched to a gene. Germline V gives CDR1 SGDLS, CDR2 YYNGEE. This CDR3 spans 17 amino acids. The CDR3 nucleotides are TGTGCCAGCAGCGTAAGCGGGAGGGCCGCGAACACCGGGGAGCTGTTTTTT. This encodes CASSVSGRAANTGELFF.

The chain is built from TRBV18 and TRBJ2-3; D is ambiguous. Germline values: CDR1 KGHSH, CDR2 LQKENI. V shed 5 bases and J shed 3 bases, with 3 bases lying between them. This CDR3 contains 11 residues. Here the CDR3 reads CASSATDTQYF. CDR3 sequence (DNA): TGTGCCAGCTCAGCTACAGATACGCAGTATTTT.

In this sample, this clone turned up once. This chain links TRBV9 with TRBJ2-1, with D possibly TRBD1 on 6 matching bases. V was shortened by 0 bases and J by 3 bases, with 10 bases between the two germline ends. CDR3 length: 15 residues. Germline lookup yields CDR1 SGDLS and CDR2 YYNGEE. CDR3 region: CASSVGTAIYNEQFF. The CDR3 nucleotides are TGTGCCAGCAGCGTAGGGACAGCGATCTACAATGAGCAGTTCTTC. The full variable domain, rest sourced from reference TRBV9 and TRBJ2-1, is DSGVTQTPKHLITATGQRVTLRCSPRSGDLSVYWYQQSLDQGLQFLIQYYNGEERAKGNILERFSAQQFPDLHSELNLSSLELGDSALYFCASSVGTAIYNEQFFGPGTRLTVL.

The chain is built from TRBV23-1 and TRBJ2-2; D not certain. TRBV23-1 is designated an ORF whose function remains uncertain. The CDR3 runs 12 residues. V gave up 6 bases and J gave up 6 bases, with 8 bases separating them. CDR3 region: CASSHPPGELFF. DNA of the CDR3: TGCGCCAGCAGCCACCCCCCCGGGGAGCTGTTTTTT.

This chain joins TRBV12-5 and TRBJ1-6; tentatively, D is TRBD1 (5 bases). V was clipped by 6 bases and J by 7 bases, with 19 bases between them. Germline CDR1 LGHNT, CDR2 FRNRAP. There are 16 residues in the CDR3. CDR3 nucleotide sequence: TGTGCTAGTGGGCGGCCCGCCGGGACCCTCAATTCACCCCTCCACTTT. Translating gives CASGRPAGTLNSPLHF.

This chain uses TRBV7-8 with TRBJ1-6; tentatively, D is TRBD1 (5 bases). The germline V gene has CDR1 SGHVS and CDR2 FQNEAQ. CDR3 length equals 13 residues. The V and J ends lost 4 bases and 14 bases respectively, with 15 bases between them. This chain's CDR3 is CASSSSGGGTLHF. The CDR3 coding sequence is TGTGCCAGCAGCTCCTCTGGGGGAGGGACCCTCCACTTT.

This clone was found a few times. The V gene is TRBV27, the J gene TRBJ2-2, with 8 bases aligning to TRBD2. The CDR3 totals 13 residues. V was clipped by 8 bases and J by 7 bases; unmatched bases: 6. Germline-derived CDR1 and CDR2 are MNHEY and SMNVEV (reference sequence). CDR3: CASAVGGDGELFF. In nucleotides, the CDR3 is TGTGCCAGCGCCGTCGGGGGGGACGGGGAGCTGTTTTTT.

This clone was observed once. CDR3 sequence: CASSLFGSRNTGELFF. CDR3 coding DNA: TGTGCCAGCAGCTTGTTCGGCAGCCGAAACACCGGGGAGCTGTTTTTT. This chain uses TRBV5-6 with TRBJ2-2; D gene ambiguous. CDR1 SGHDT and CDR2 YYEEEE come from the germline V gene. V lost 1 base, J lost 2 bases, and 12 bases lay in between. The CDR3 runs to 16 residues.

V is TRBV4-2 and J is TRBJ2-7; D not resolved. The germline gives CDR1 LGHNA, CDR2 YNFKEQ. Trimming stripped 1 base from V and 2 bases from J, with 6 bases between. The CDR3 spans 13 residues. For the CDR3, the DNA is TGTGCCAGCAGCCAAGTGGGGACCTACGAGCAGTACTTC. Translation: CASSQVGTYEQYF.

In DNA form, the CDR3 reads TGTGCCAGCAGCTTGGGGACAGGGAGGGATCAGCCCCAGCATTTT. Protein: CASSLGTGRDQPQHF. This rearrangement joins TRBV5-8 to TRBJ1-5, with TRBD1 matching 8 bases. There are 15 residues in the CDR3. V dropped 0 bases and J dropped 5; count of bases not matched to a gene: 4. CDR1 is SGHTS, CDR2 YDEGEE, per germline.

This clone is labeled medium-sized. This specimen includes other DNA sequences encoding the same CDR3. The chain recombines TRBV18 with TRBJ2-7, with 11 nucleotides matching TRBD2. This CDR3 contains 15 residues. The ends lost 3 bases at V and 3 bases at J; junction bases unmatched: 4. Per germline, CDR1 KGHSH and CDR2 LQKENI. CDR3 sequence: CASSPAGTSGYEQYF. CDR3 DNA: TGTGCCAGCTCACCGGCTGGGACTAGCGGCTACGAGCAGTACTTC.

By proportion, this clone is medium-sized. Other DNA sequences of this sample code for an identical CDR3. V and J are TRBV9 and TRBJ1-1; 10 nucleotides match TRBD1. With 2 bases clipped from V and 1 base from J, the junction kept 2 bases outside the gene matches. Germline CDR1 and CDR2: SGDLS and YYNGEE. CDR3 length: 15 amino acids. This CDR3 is CASSVGTGANTEAFF. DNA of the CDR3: TGTGCCAGCAGCGTTGGGACAGGGGCGAACACTGAAGCTTTCTTT.

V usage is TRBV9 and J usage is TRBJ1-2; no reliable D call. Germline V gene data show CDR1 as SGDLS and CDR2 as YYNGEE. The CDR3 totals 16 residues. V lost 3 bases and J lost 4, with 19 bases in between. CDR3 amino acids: CASSASSPRPSYGYTF. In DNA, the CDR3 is TGTGCCAGCAGCGCGAGCTCCCCCAGACCCAGCTATGGCTACACCTTC.

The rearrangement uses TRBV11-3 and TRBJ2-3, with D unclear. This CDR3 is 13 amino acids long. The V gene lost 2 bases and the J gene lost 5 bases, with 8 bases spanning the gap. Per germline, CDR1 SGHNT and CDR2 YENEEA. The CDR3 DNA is TGTGCCAGCAGCTTAAATCTGGGAGATACGCAGTATTTT. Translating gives CASSLNLGDTQYF.

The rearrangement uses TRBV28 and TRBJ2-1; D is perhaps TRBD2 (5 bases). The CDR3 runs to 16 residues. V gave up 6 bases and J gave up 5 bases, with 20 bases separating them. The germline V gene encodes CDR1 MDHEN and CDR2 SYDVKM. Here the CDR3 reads CASSLLTDSNHNEQFF. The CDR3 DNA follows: TGTGCCAGCAGCTTACTAACGGACTCAAATCACAATGAGCAGTTCTTC. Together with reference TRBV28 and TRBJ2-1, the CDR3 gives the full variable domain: DVKVTQSSRYLVKRTGEKVFLECVQDMDHENMFWYRQDPGLGLRLIYFSYDVKMKEKGDIPEGYSVSREKKERFSLILESASTNQTSMYLCASSLLTDSNHNEQFFGPGTRLTVL.

CDR3 protein: CASSLGGDNTEAFF. The CDR3 DNA reads TGTGCCAGCAGCTTAGGAGGGGATAACACTGAAGCTTTCTTT. The gene calls are TRBV11-2 and TRBJ1-1; tentatively, D is TRBD1 (5 bases). V was pared by 1 base and J by 2 bases, with 8 bases between. CDR1 is SGHAT, CDR2 FQNNGV, per germline. The CDR3 extends over 14 amino acids.

CDR3 residues: CASSYSQGTDTQYF. The DNA for the CDR3 is TGTGCCAGCAGTTACAGTCAGGGGACAGATACGCAGTATTTT. V and J are TRBV6-5 and TRBJ2-3, with a tentative D call TRBD1 (6 bases). The ends were cut back, 2 bases at V and 3 bases at J, with 9 bases in the middle. This CDR3 contains 14 residues. Germline V gene lookup returns CDR1 MNHEY and CDR2 SVGAGI.

DNA for the CDR3: TGTGCCAGCAGCTTGGACAGATCTAACTATGGCTACACCTTC. It translates to CASSLDRSNYGYTF. The V gene is TRBV11-2, the J gene TRBJ1-2; perhaps TRBD1 as D (6 bases). From germline, CDR1 is SGHAT and CDR2 FQNNGV. The CDR3 is made up of 14 amino acids. V lost 3 bases to trimming and J lost 0 bases, with 8 bases between them.

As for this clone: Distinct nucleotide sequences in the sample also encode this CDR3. The CDR3 sequence is CASGTGGEYGYTF. CDR3 sequence (DNA): TGCGCCAGCGGAACGGGAGGGGAATATGGCTACACCTTC. The rearrangement uses TRBV4-1 and TRBJ1-2, with a weak D call TRBD1 (5 bases). Germline loops: CDR1 MGHRA, CDR2 YSYEKL. The CDR3 runs to 13 residues. Deletions cut 8 bases from V and 5 bases from J, with 15 bases between.

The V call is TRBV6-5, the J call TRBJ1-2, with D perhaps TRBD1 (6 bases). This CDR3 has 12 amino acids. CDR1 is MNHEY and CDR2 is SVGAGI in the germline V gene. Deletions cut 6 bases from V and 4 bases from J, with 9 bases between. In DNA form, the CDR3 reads TGTGCCAGCAGCGACAGGATCTATGGCTACACCTTC. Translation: CASSDRIYGYTF.